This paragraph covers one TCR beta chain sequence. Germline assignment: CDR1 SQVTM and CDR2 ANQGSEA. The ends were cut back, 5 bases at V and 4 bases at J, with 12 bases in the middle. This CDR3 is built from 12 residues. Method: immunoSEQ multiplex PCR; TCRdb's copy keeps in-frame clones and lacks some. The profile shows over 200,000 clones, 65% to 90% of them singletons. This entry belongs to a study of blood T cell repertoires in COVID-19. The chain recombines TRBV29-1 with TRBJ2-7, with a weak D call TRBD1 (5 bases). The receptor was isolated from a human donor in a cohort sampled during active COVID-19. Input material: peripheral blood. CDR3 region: CSVKRGAYEQYF. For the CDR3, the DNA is TGCAGCGTTAAAAGGGGTGCTTACGAGCAGTACTTC.